A single T cell receptor (beta chain) is shown here with its context. The sample comes from a study of Ad26.COV2.S vaccination and SARS-CoV-2 variants. About the research overall: By the intramuscular route, Ad26.COV2.S was given once, or twice 56 days apart.

Method: immunoSEQ multiplex PCR; TCRdb's copy keeps in-frame clones and lacks some. Of some 480,000 clones listed, around 88% are singletons. The treatment here: some 19 received Ad26.COV2.S at low or high dose, single or two shots; 5 received placebo; per-sample allocation not given. Samples came from day 63 after the first vaccine or placebo injection. V was cut by 1 base and J by 7 bases, with 11 bases left in between. The CDR3 has 13 amino acids. This TCR was recovered from a person aged 18-60 years who received the Ad26.COV2.S COVID-19 vaccine or a placebo. V is TRBV12-3 or TRBV12-4 and J is TRBJ2-7; D possibly matches TRBD1 or TRBD2 (5 bases each). The sequences come from peripheral blood, collected in a trial of Ad26.COV2.S vaccine versus placebo. CDR3 nucleotides: TGTGCCAGCAGTTTAGGGACCTGGGGGGAGCAGTACTTC. Its translation is CASSLGTWGEQYF.